A single TCR beta chain is shown here with its context. This clonotype appeared a single time. Its antigen is currently not known. A much larger clone lies one base from this, so it may be a read error. The data derive from a study of early T cells in non-severe SARS-CoV-2 infection (dated by TCRdb to the early 2020s). At the level of the whole study: TCR sequencing used bulk RNA from unsorted whole blood, so alpha and beta chains could not be paired.

Set within a cohort of healthcare workers in London, UK, this nested case-control study involved weekly PCR testing of nasopharyngeal swabs along with blood sampling. Between 23 and 31 March 2020, the week of the UK lockdown, healthcare workers were enrolled and then followed up weekly for as long as 16 weeks. Overall study results and their limits: VDJdb matching was skewed toward anti-spike CD8 responses and likely underestimated virus-specific expansions, missing private and CD4 specificities.

Libraries were made using 5' RACE. The listed sequencing device is NextSeq 500. To correct for sequencing error and PCR bias, the TCR library protocol tagged individual cDNA molecules with unique molecular identifiers. Both TCR alpha and beta chains were sequenced, and tight co-correlation was observed between alpha and beta sequence abundances in each sample. Concerning the study's data processing: Decombinator V4 was used to annotate TCR sequences for V gene, J gene and CDR3. Expanded TCRs were defined as changing significantly between any two time points under a Poisson model with p below 0.0001. TCR abundances were normalised to the total number of TCRs sequenced per sample and expressed as counts per million. MAIT TCRs were defined by TRAV1-2 paired with TRAJ12, TRAJ20 or TRAJ33, and iNKT TCRs by TRAV10 paired with TRAJ18. VDJdb, accessed on 1 November 2021, was searched for TCRs annotated for CMV, EBV and SARS-CoV-2, and TCRs annotated for more than one antigen were excluded. TCRdb ran its own pipeline on the public reads, namely fastp trimming at Q25 and MiXCR clone calling, and kept in-frame beta chains. Here each entry gathers all rows of one CDR3 protein and keeps the most common genes and DNA. TCRdb's processing, not the authors' own work, is the source of the V and J calls. Here the sample has around 50,000 distinct CDR3 sequences; roughly 12% occur a single time. In total, the top ten clones hold roughly 3.1% of the sample.

Including the terminal cysteine and phenylalanine, the CDR3 comprises 11 residues. Only the CDR3 DNA is retained, 33 bases long and in frame from the first base. The germline V gene (reference sequence) sets CDR1 to GTSNPN and CDR2 to SVGIG. The chain is encoded by TRBV30 joined to TRBJ2-1; the D segment could be TRBD2, given 6 matching bases. This receptor was taken from an adult who was a healthcare worker with PCR-confirmed SARS-CoV-2 infection or an uninfected control (not recorded which). The sequencing input was whole blood. The encoded CDR3 is CVGGRKDEQFF. The DNA sequence follows: TGTGTCGGAGGGCGAAAGGATGAGCAGTTCTTC.